This T cell receptor beta chain is from a study of radiotherapy plus CTLA-4 blockade in lung cancer (dated by TCRdb to the late 2010s). Regarding the study in general: Among the enrolled patients, 18% had an objective response, and 31% reached disease control. Study-wide conclusions, independent of this receptor: TCR clones derived from tumors expanded in peripheral blood after treatment with radiotherapy and ipilimumab. Early dynamic changes in blood T cell clones, together with increased serum interferon-beta after radiation, were reported as the strongest predictors of response.

Comment on this clone: No antigen is known for it. No base quality information exists; no much larger clone differs at one position.

In this study, focal radiation therapy paired with CTLA-4 blockade (ipilimumab) was tested in patients who had chemo-refractory metastatic non-small-cell lung cancer. V gives up 1 base and J gives up 1 base, and the segment between their germline ends measures 7 bases. Measured from the cysteine to the phenylalanine, the CDR3 is 14 residues long. CDR3 DNA only is kept here, 42 bases in frame from base 1. Reading the germline V gene (reference sequence) gives CDR1 LNHNV and CDR2 YYDKDF. The library relied on the immunoSEQ multiplex PCR assay. TCRdb stores this immuneACCESS table with in-frame sequences only. Part of the clones is absent; in the studies checked, under half of the shortfall reflects unresolved V genes, and no reason is known for the rest. The sample table records approximately 100,000 clones; roughly 84% of these occur just once. In total, the top ten clones hold 2% to 3% of the sample.

This TCR came from a human donor with non-small cell lung cancer that progressed on radiotherapy plus ipilimumab. Some clones in this sample may be carry-over from other donors' samples. This chain joins TRBV15 to TRBJ2-5, with no confident D gene call. The sequencing used peripheral blood, collected from a patient treated with radiotherapy plus ipilimumab. The DNA sequence follows: TGTGCCACCAGCAGAGCGAACACCCAAGAGACCCAGTACTTC. It codes for CATSRANTQETQYF.